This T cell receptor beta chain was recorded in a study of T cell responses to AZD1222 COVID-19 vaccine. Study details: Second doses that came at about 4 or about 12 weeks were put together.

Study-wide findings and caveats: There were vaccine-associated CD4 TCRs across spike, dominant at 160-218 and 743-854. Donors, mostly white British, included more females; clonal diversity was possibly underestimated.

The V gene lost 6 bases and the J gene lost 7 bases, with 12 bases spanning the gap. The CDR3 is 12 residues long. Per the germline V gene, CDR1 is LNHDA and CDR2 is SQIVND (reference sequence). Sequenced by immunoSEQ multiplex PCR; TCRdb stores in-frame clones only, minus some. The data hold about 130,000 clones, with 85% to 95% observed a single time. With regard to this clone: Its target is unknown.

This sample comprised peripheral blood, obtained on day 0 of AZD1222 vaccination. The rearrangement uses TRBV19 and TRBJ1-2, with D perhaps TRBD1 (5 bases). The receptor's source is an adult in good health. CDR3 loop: CASSPTGGGYTF. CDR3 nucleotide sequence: TGTGCCAGTAGCCCTACTGGGGGTGGCTACACCTTC.